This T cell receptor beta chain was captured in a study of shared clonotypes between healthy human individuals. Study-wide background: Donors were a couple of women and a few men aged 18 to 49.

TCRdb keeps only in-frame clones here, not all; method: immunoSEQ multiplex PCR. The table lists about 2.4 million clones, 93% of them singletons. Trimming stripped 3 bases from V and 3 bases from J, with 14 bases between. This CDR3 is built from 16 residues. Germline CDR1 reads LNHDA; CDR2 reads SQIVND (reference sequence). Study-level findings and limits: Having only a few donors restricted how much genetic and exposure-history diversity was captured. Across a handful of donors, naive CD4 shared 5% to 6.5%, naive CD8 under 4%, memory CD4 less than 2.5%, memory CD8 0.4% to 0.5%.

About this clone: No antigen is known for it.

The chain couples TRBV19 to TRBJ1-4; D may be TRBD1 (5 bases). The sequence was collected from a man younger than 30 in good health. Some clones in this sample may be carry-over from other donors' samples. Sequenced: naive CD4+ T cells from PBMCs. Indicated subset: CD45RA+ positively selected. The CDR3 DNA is TGTGCCAGTAGTATTGGGTTCTTGGGGCCTAATGAAAAACTGTTTTTT. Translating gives CASSIGFLGPNEKLFF.